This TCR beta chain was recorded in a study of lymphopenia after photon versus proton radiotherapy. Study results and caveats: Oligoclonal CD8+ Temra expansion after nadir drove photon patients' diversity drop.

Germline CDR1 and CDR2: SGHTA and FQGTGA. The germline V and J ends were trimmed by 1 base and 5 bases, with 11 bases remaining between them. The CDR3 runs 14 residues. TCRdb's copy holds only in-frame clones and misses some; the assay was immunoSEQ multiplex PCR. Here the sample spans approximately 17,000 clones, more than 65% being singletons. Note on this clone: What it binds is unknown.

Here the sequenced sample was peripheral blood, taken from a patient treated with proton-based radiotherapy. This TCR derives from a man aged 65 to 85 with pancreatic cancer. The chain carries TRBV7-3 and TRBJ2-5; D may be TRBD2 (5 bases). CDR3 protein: CASSLMGGWETQYF. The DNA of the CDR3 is TGTGCCAGCAGCTTAATGGGCGGGTGGGAGACCCAGTACTTC.